The entry below describes one T cell receptor beta chain. What it binds is not known. This sample stems from a study of radiation and T cells in renal cell carcinoma. At the level of the study: Nephrectomy followed 15 Gy stereotactic body radiation by 4 weeks. General study findings and limits: In blood, top tumor clones expanded by 2 weeks, shrinking by 4.

Time point reported: blood 2 weeks post-SBRT. As to treatment: 15 Gy SBRT to primary tumor, nephrectomy 4 weeks later. Serial blood draws occurred at baseline and 2 and 4 weeks post-SBRT. The data were produced by immunoSEQ multiplex PCR, yet TCRdb's version contains in-frame clones alone and is incomplete. The data hold 160,000 or so clones, with 80% to 90% observed a single time. V lost 0 bases and J lost 2, with 7 bases in between. Germline V lookup: CDR1 SQVTM, CDR2 ANQGSEA. The CDR3 spans 13 residues. V and J are TRBV29-1 and TRBJ1-1, with unresolved D. The specimen was blood, collected from a patient whose treatment included radiotherapy and nephrectomy. The clonotype comes from a woman aged 45-65 years with renal cell carcinoma. The CDR3 spells CSVEDWANTEAFF. The CDR3 bases are TGCAGCGTTGAAGACTGGGCTAACACTGAAGCTTTCTTT.